Below are 23 T cell receptor beta chains sequenced from a single sample in a study of metastatic and nonmetastatic thyroid tumors. The entire patient cohort was treatment-naive prior to thyroid surgery. TCRdb reprocessed the PCR reads using MiXCR. Of 15,000 to 20,000 clones listed, over 20% were seen once; the top ten hold around 15%. Specimen: tumor tissue. The receptors were sampled from a female donor with papillary thyroid cancer or a benign thyroid nodule (not recorded which). Some clones in this sample may be carry-over from other donors' samples.

The rearrangement uses TRBV20-1 and TRBJ1-1; D is perhaps TRBD1 (5 bases). The germline gives CDR1 DFQATT, CDR2 SNEGSKA (reference sequence). This CDR3 region has 16 residues. Trimming removed 2 bases from V and 0 bases from J, with 16 bases in between. DNA for the CDR3: TGCAGTGCTAGATTTACGAAAGGGGCCCTGAACACTGAAGCTTTCTTT. The encoded protein is CSARFTKGALNTEAFF.

This clone was found a few times. The chain links TRBV6-2 or TRBV6-3 to TRBJ1-5; weak D call: TRBD1 (6 bases). CDR1 is MNHEY and CDR2 is SVGEGT in the germline V gene. V was trimmed by 0 bases and J by 1 base, leaving 7 bases between them. There are 15 residues in the CDR3. The DNA for the CDR3 is TGTGCCAGCAGTTACTCGGGGACAAGCAATCAGCCCCAGCATTTT. Amino acid sequence: CASSYSGTSNQPQHF.

This clone was observed many times. This rearrangement joins TRBV18 to TRBJ1-2; 8 nucleotides align to TRBD1. The CDR3 length is 17 residues. The V and J ends lost 3 bases and 4 bases, in that order; junction bases with no gene match: 13. Germline V gene sequence: CDR1 KGHSH, CDR2 LQKENI. The CDR3 loop reads CASSPEEPGTGFYGYTF. CDR3 bases: TGTGCCAGCTCACCTGAAGAACCCGGGACAGGATTCTATGGCTACACCTTC.

This clone occurred a few times. The chain couples TRBV19 to TRBJ1-2; D unclear. Trimming cost V 4 bases and J 0 bases, with 6 bases left between them. Germline CDR1 LNHDA, CDR2 SQIVND (reference sequence). The CDR3 runs 13 residues. The CDR3 loop reads CASSKIPNYGYTF. CDR3 DNA: TGTGCCAGTAGTAAGATCCCTAACTATGGCTACACCTTC.

At least ten counts were recorded for this clone. The V gene is TRBV7-9, the J gene TRBJ1-2, with TRBD1 identical over 7 bases. Trimming at V came to 5 bases and at J to 2 bases, leaving 8 bases not matched to a gene. Germline-derived CDR1 and CDR2 are SEHNR and FQNEAQ (reference sequence). The CDR3 is made up of 15 amino acids. The chain's CDR3 is CASSAEQGINYGYTF. CDR3 DNA sequence: TGTGCCAGCAGCGCGGAACAGGGGATAAACTATGGCTACACCTTC.

The rearrangement joins TRBV5-1 to TRBJ2-5, with a weak D call TRBD2 (7 bases). CDR3 length: 15 amino acids. Germline V gene data show CDR1 as SGHRS and CDR2 as YFSETQ. V was cut by 0 bases and J by 2 bases, with 11 bases left in between. The CDR3 nucleotides read TGCGCCAGCAGCTTGGCCGCGGGGGCTCAAGAGACCCAGTACTTC. It yields the protein CASSLAAGAQETQYF.

The V gene is TRBV5-1, the J gene TRBJ1-1, with D perhaps matching TRBD1 (6 bases). The CDR3 has 14 residues. Germline assignment: CDR1 SGHRS and CDR2 YFSETQ. V was pared by 0 bases and J by 6 bases, with 12 bases between. The CDR3 loop reads CASSLDPGGPEAFF. The CDR3 bases are TGCGCCAGCAGCTTGGATCCGGGGGGCCCTGAAGCTTTCTTT. Full variable domain (missing parts from reference TRBV5-1 and TRBJ1-1): KAGVTQTPRYLIKTRGQQVTLSCSPISGHRSVSWYQQTPGQGLQFLFEYFSETQRNKGNFPGRFSGRQFSNSRSEMNVSTLELGDSALYLCASSLDPGGPEAFFGQGTRLTVV.

This clone was seen ten or more times. V usage is TRBV12-3 or TRBV12-4 and J usage is TRBJ2-7, with 9 bases aligning to TRBD2. Trimming took 11 bases from V and 6 from J; bases not matched to a gene: 11. The CDR3 is made up of 13 amino acids. The CDR3 region has the DNA TGTGCCTCTAAGAGCGGGGGGCTTTCCGAGCAGTACTTC. Translation gives CASKSGGLSEQYF.

This clone was recorded at least ten times. This specimen includes other DNA sequences encoding the same CDR3. The V gene is TRBV9, the J gene TRBJ2-1; 10 bases are shared with TRBD1. This CDR3 contains 15 residues. Germline V CDR1 and CDR2: SGDLS, YYNGEE. After removal of 4 bases from V and 7 bases from J, the junction contained 8 bases not matched to a gene. The CDR3 is CASSPEGQGYNEQFF. CDR3 nucleotide sequence: TGTGCCAGCAGCCCAGAGGGACAGGGGTATAATGAGCAGTTCTTC.

This clone is large (0.1 to 1%) within its sample. This rearrangement joins TRBV28 to TRBJ2-7; 9 nucleotides match TRBD2. Germline V lookup: CDR1 MDHEN, CDR2 SYDVKM. V dropped 4 bases and J dropped 5; count of bases not matched to a gene: 6. The CDR3 totals 14 residues. CDR3 protein: CASSSLAGVNEQYF. In DNA, the CDR3 is TGTGCCAGCAGTTCCTTAGCGGGAGTTAACGAGCAGTACTTC. Together with reference TRBV28 and TRBJ2-7, the CDR3 gives the full variable domain: DVKVTQSSRYLVKRTGEKVFLECVQDMDHENMFWYRQDPGLGLRLIYFSYDVKMKEKGDIPEGYSVSREKKERFSLILESASTNQTSMYLCASSSLAGVNEQYFGPGTRLTVT.

This chain links TRBV12-3 or TRBV12-4 with TRBJ2-7; no reliable D call. The CDR3 totals 15 residues. V lost 6 bases and J lost 3, with 18 bases in between. CDR3 nucleotide sequence: TGTGCCAGCAGCTTGGCCTCCCAGTCCCTCTACGAGCAGTACTTC. This encodes CASSLASQSLYEQYF.

This clone was picked up many times. This sequence joins TRBV25-1 and TRBJ1-2, with D hard to call. V was cut by 5 bases and J by 0 bases, with 19 bases left in between. CDR3 length equals 17 residues. Germline lookup yields CDR1 MGHDK and CDR2 SYGVNS. The CDR3 DNA sequence: TGTGCCAGCAGTCTGGGTACGAGTCAGAATACTAACTATGGCTACACCTTC. This encodes CASSLGTSQNTNYGYTF.

The J gene is TRBJ2-7, the V gene TRBV12-3 or TRBV12-4, with D perhaps matching TRBD1 or TRBD2 (5 bases each). The V end lost 5 bases, the J end lost 4 bases, and 18 bases lay between the germline ends. There are 15 residues in the CDR3. The CDR3 region has the DNA TGTGCCAGCAGTGTAACCCCCGGGACGCGGTACGAGCAGTACTTC. This translates into CASSVTPGTRYEQYF.

This clone showed up just once. The rearrangement uses TRBV4-3 and TRBJ2-7, with D possibly matching TRBD2 (5 bases). Trimming removed 0 bases at V and 0 bases at J, with 9 bases between. Germline CDR1 and CDR2: LGHNA and YSLEER. CDR3 length equals 15 residues. CDR3 DNA: TGCGCCAGCAGCCAAGATTTTACTAGCTCCTACGAGCAGTACTTC. Translated, it gives CASSQDFTSSYEQYF.

This clone was recorded a few times. The rearrangement joins TRBV6-1 to TRBJ1-5, with 7 bases matching TRBD1. Germline V gene data show CDR1 as MNHNS and CDR2 as SASEGT. The CDR3 sequence is 14 residues long. Losses at the gene ends were 6 bases for V and 2 bases for J; bases not matched to a gene: 4. CDR3 sequence: CASSLTGGNQPQHF. CDR3 sequence (DNA): TGTGCCAGCAGCCTTACAGGGGGCAATCAGCCCCAGCATTTT.

Many counts were recorded for this clone. The rearrangement uses TRBV24-1 and TRBJ1-2; TRBD1 is a possible D gene (5 bases). The CDR3 is made up of 17 amino acids. Trimming pared 4 bases from V and 3 bases from J, leaving 20 bases between. Germline assignment: CDR1 KGHDR and CDR2 SFDVKD. The CDR3 DNA sequence: TGTGCCACCAGTGACGAGGGACGAGGCTCCGGGTACTATGGCTACACCTTC. This encodes CATSDEGRGSGYYGYTF.

This clone was detected many times. A much larger clone lies one base from this, so it may be a read error. CDR3 sequence (DNA): TGTGCCAGCAGTCTTCCGGGACACCGCTACGAGCAGTACTTC. It specifies CASSLPGHRYEQYF. The chain links TRBV28 to TRBJ2-7; maybe TRBD1 (6 bases). V shed 5 bases and J shed 3 bases, with 14 bases lying between them. The CDR3 contains 14 residues. Germline V gene lookup returns CDR1 MDHEN and CDR2 SYDVKM.

This clone has a count of ten or more. V and J are TRBV14 and TRBJ2-1; no firm D call. The germline V gene has CDR1 SGHDN and CDR2 FVKESK. This CDR3 has 15 residues. The V and J ends lost 1 base and 6 bases respectively, with 13 bases between them. CDR3 residues: CASSQGAAKGNEQFF. As DNA, the CDR3 is TGTGCCAGCAGCCAAGGGGCCGCAAAGGGCAATGAGCAGTTCTTC.

The V gene is TRBV6-2 or TRBV6-3, the J gene TRBJ2-3, with 9 nucleotides matching TRBD2. Trimming cost V 2 bases and J 0 bases; bases outside gene matches: 0. The CDR3 covers 15 residues. Germline CDR1 MNHEY, CDR2 SVGEGT. CDR3 sequence: CASSYTSGSTDTQYF. The CDR3 DNA is TGTGCCAGCAGTTACACTAGCGGGAGCACAGATACGCAGTATTTT.

The chain employs TRBV7-9 and TRBJ1-6; weak D call: TRBD1 (6 bases). Per germline, CDR1 SEHNR and CDR2 FQNEAQ (reference sequence). The CDR3 sequence is 14 residues long. The V and J ends lost 2 bases and 7 bases respectively, with 9 bases between them. CDR3 in DNA: TGTGCCAGCAGCTTACCGGGGACAAATTCACCCCTCCACTTT. Its protein is CASSLPGTNSPLHF.

This clone was seen ten or more times. The V and J genes are TRBV20-1 and TRBJ2-7; TRBD1 is a possible D gene (5 bases). Germline CDR1 is DFQATT and CDR2 is SNEGSKA (reference sequence). Trimming shortened V by 4 bases and J by 0 bases, and 10 bases separated the two germline ends. The CDR3 totals 13 residues. The CDR3, as DNA: TGCAGTGCTACTGGACACTACTCCTACGAGCAGTACTTC. Protein: CSATGHYSYEQYF.

This clone was picked up many times. The chain carries TRBV12-3 or TRBV12-4 and TRBJ2-2; D is undetermined. CDR3 length: 13 amino acids. V lost 3 bases and J 5 bases, leaving 7 bases between the germline ends. The CDR3, as DNA: TGTGCCAGCAGTTTTAGTCGGACCGGGGAGCTGTTTTTT. Its protein is CASSFSRTGELFF.

Many counts were recorded for this clone. The V and J genes are TRBV10-2 and TRBJ2-7; 7 bases agree with TRBD2. The CDR3 has 14 amino acids. V dropped 3 bases and J dropped 4; count of bases not matched to a gene: 6. Germline CDR1 is WSHSY and CDR2 is SAAADI. The CDR3 protein is CASSESSGVYEQYF. CDR3 coding DNA: TGCGCCAGCAGTGAATCTAGCGGTGTTTACGAGCAGTACTTC.